Presented here are 10 T cell receptor beta chains from one specimen sequenced in a study of graft-versus-host responses after intestinal transplantation. These TCRs are of unknown antigen specificity. Here immunoSEQ multiplex PCR was the method, and the copy in TCRdb shows in-frame clones only, minus some. Of about 88,000 clones listed, roughly 88% are singletons. The sequences come from unstimulated CD4+ T cells sorted from spleen or lymph node cells, collected before intestinal transplant. The receptors here all came from a human donor who received an intestinal transplant.

CDR3 nucleotide sequence: TGTGCCATCAGTGAGATCCAGGGGGAGAACACTGAAGCTTTCTTT. This encodes CAISEIQGENTEAFF. The chain is built from TRBV10-3 and TRBJ1-1; 7 nucleotides align to TRBD1. Germline CDR1 reads ENHRY; CDR2 reads SYGVKD. Germline trimming cut 2 bases from V and 1 base from J; bases unmatched to any gene: 4. The CDR3 spans 15 residues.

In this sample, this clone turned up a few times. This chain joins TRBV6-5 and TRBJ1-6; D may be TRBD1 (5 bases). Looked up from germline, CDR1 is MNHEY and CDR2 is SVGAGI. V was pared by 2 bases and J by 7 bases, with 9 bases between. The CDR3 consists of 14 residues. CDR3 in amino acids: CASSYGGANSPLHF. Written as DNA, the CDR3 is TGTGCCAGCAGTTACGGAGGGGCGAATTCACCCCTCCACTTT.

Written as DNA, the CDR3 is TGCGCCAGCAGCGGAGCCTACAATGAGCAGTTCTTC. Translating it yields CASSGAYNEQFF. The chain couples TRBV10-2 to TRBJ2-1; D not resolved. Germline assignment: CDR1 WSHSY and CDR2 SAAADI. Trimming pared 6 bases from V and 2 bases from J, leaving 5 bases between. This CDR3 contains 12 residues.

The chain is built from TRBV5-1 and TRBJ1-1, with D possibly being TRBD1 (6 bases). The CDR3 is 15 amino acids. V was trimmed by 1 base and J by 2 bases, leaving 12 bases between them. The germline CDR1 and CDR2 sequences are SGHRS and YFSETQ. The CDR3 reads CASSLSGVGNTEAFF. The DNA of the CDR3 is TGCGCCAGCAGCTTGTCAGGGGTCGGAAACACTGAAGCTTTCTTT.

The rearrangement links TRBV9 to TRBJ1-1, with a weak D call TRBD1 (5 bases). The ends were cut back, 0 bases at V and 4 bases at J, with 10 bases in the middle. Germline CDR1 reads SGDLS; CDR2 reads YYNGEE. This CDR3 spans 14 amino acids. The CDR3 DNA is TGTGCCAGCAGCGTAGCGGGGGGGGGCACTGAAGCTTTCTTT. Protein product: CASSVAGGGTEAFF.

The sample holds a few counts of this clone. V usage is TRBV4-1 and J usage is TRBJ1-2; 9 positions match TRBD1. With V trimmed by 3 bases and J by 4 bases, 12 bases remained unmatched. Germline V gene sequence: CDR1 MGHRA, CDR2 YSYEKL. The CDR3 length is 17 residues. CDR3 DNA sequence: TGCGCCAGCAGCCATCCCCTGGAGACAGGGGGATCCTATGGCTACACCTTC. Translated, it gives CASSHPLETGGSYGYTF.

The V gene is TRBV10-3, the J gene TRBJ2-3; 7 bases agree with TRBD2. This CDR3 is built from 15 residues. From germline, CDR1 is ENHRY and CDR2 SYGVKD. With 4 bases clipped from V and 0 bases from J, the junction kept 4 bases outside the gene matches. The chain's CDR3 is CAISGAGISTDTQYF. In DNA form, the CDR3 reads TGTGCCATCAGTGGAGCGGGGATTAGCACAGATACGCAGTATTTT.

CDR3 nucleotide sequence: TGTGCCAGCAGCCCCACCTCTAGCGGACCCGGGGAGACCCAGTACTTC. Amino acid sequence: CASSPTSSGPGETQYF. The chain uses TRBV7-8 and TRBJ2-5, with 7 bases aligning to TRBD2. Unmatched junction bases numbered 14, after V lost 5 bases and J lost 5 bases. Germline lookup yields CDR1 SGHVS and CDR2 FQNEAQ. CDR3 size: 16 residues. The complete variable domain, with remaining parts taken from reference TRBV7-8 and TRBJ2-5, reads GAGVSQSPRYKVAKRGQDVALRCDPISGHVSLFWYQQALGQGPEFLTYFQNEAQLDKSGLPSDRFFAERPEGSVSTLKIQRTQQEDSAVYLCASSPTSSGPGETQYFGPGTRLLVL.

The sample holds a few counts of this clone. The rearrangement links TRBV2 to TRBJ1-2; D is ambiguous. The CDR3 totals 12 residues. Trimming pared 6 bases from V and 6 bases from J, leaving 11 bases between. Germline V gives CDR1 SNHLY, CDR2 FYNNEI. CDR3 protein: CASRDRENGYTF. In DNA form, the CDR3 reads TGTGCCAGCAGAGACCGGGAAAATGGCTACACCTTC.

The V call is TRBV11-2, the J call TRBJ1-4; no reliable D call. CDR3 length: 13 amino acids. Trimming pared 5 bases from V and 8 bases from J, leaving 12 bases between. Germline V lookup: CDR1 SGHAT, CDR2 FQNNGV. CDR3 sequence: CASSPNPGEKLFF. The CDR3, as DNA: TGTGCCAGCAGCCCTAATCCCGGGGAAAAACTGTTTTTT.